This T cell receptor (beta chain) was documented in a study of graft-versus-host responses after intestinal transplantation. The protocol was immunoSEQ multiplex PCR, while the TCRdb copy is restricted to in-frame clones and leaves out a portion. The repertoire holds about 39,000 clones, with around 96% as singletons. Remarks on this clone: The antigen remains undetermined.

The CDR3 totals 15 residues. CDR1 is SNHLY, CDR2 FYNNEI, per germline. V lost 6 bases and J lost 1, with 13 bases in between. The chain couples TRBV2 to TRBJ1-5; D is undetermined. The starting material was unstimulated CD8+ T cells sorted from spleen or lymph node cells, obtained before transplant. The receptor's source is a human donor who was the organ donor for an intestinal transplant. The CDR3 DNA is TGTGCCAGCAGCAAGCTGGGCGAGAGCAATCAGCCCCAGCATTTT. It yields the protein CASSKLGESNQPQHF.